Each of the 24 T cell receptor beta chains below was sequenced from the same sample in a study of T-cell reconstitution after alpha-beta-depleted transplantation in children. Unique molecular identifiers tagged the TCRbeta library. Via MiXCR, TCRdb re-called the PCR reads, giving one row per CDR3 protein. Among about 120,000 distinct CDR3 sequences listed, approximately 10% were seen once. The sample here was PBMCs from the stem cell graft donor, taken from the stem cell graft. The receptor set was obtained from a human donor who donated a stem cell graft to a child with acute lymphoblastic leukemia.

At least ten counts were recorded for this clonotype. J is TRBJ1-2 and V is TRBV28; TRBD1 agrees at 8 bases. The V segment lost 6 bases and the J segment 7 bases; nucleotides outside the gene matches: 10. Germline V gives CDR1 MDHEN, CDR2 SYDVKM. This CDR3 is 14 amino acids long. The CDR3 is CASRTTDRATGYTF. The CDR3 DNA reads as TGTGCCAGCAGAACCACGGACAGGGCGACTGGCTACACCTTC.

The table lists this clonotype with many counts. CDR3 nucleotide sequence: TGCGCCAGCAGCTTGAGCCAGCGGGGGGGCCTTAATGAGCAGTTCTTC. Its translation: CASSLSQRGGLNEQFF. V and J are TRBV5-1 and TRBJ2-1, with 10 bases identical to TRBD2. V lost 1 base to trimming and J lost 7 bases; unmatched junction nucleotides: 8. In germline, CDR1 is SGHRS, CDR2 YFSETQ. The CDR3 has 16 residues.

This clonotype was seen ten or more times. J is TRBJ2-1 and V is TRBV5-1, with D perhaps TRBD1 (6 bases). Germline-derived CDR1 and CDR2 are SGHRS and YFSETQ. This CDR3 contains 15 residues. V was trimmed by 4 bases and J by 7 bases, leaving 18 bases between them. CDR3 coding DNA: TGCGCCAGCAGCCCTATTGGGGGCCCCCTTAATGAGCAGTTCTTC. Protein product: CASSPIGGPLNEQFF.

At least ten counts were recorded for this clonotype. The chain employs TRBV4-1 and TRBJ1-5; D unclear. V gave up 0 bases and J gave up 0 bases, with 9 bases separating them. Germline CDR1 reads MGHRA; CDR2 reads YSYEKL. This CDR3 contains 16 residues. CDR3 in amino acids: CASSQDAGFSNQPQHF. The CDR3 nucleotides read TGCGCCAGCAGCCAAGATGCAGGTTTTAGCAATCAGCCCCAGCATTTT.

This sequence joins TRBV2 and TRBJ1-1; D remains unclear. V was pared by 3 bases and J by 5 bases, with 13 bases between. The CDR3 length is 14 residues. The germline V gene has CDR1 SNHLY and CDR2 FYNNEI. CDR3 in amino acids: CASSEEGLDTEAFF. In nucleotides, the CDR3 is TGTGCCAGCAGTGAGGAGGGCCTGGATACTGAAGCTTTCTTT.

Ten or more counts support this clonotype. This rearrangement joins TRBV5-1 to TRBJ2-1, with D perhaps TRBD1 (6 bases). CDR3 length equals 15 residues. Germline V gives CDR1 SGHRS, CDR2 YFSETQ. The germline V and J ends were trimmed by 4 bases and 8 bases, with 19 bases remaining between them. CDR3 sequence reads: CASSRRGHLEDEQFF. The CDR3 coding sequence is TGCGCCAGCAGCCGTAGGGGACACCTAGAGGATGAGCAGTTCTTC.

This clonotype appeared many times. The V call is TRBV27, the J call TRBJ1-5; 9 positions match TRBD1. Trimming removed 5 bases from V and 6 bases from J; junction bases left unmatched: 8. CDR3 size: 15 residues. Germline V gene lookup returns CDR1 MNHEY and CDR2 SMNVEV (reference sequence). This CDR3 reads CASSQQGAVFQPQHF. The CDR3 bases are TGTGCCAGCAGTCAACAGGGGGCAGTTTTTCAGCCCCAGCATTTT.

This clonotype was seen repeatedly, ten times or more. The genes are TRBV11-1 and TRBJ1-1; no definite D call. The CDR3 has 13 residues. Trimming cost V 5 bases and J 8 bases, with 15 bases left between them. The germline V gene has CDR1 SGHAT and CDR2 FQDESV (reference sequence). CDR3 in amino acids: CASSPPITLEAFF. The DNA for the CDR3 is TGTGCCAGCAGCCCCCCAATCACCCTAGAAGCTTTCTTT.

The genes are TRBV4-3 and TRBJ2-7; maybe TRBD2 (6 bases). This CDR3 is 15 amino acids long. Germline CDR1 reads LGHNA; CDR2 reads YSLEER. V was shortened by 2 bases and J by 0 bases, with 11 bases between the two germline ends. CDR3: CASSQRTGDSYEQYF. The CDR3 region has the DNA TGCGCCAGCAGCCAACGAACGGGAGACTCCTACGAGCAGTACTTC.

Within the sample, this clonotype is medium-sized. The genes are TRBV29-1 and TRBJ2-1; D remains unclear. The germline CDR1 and CDR2 sequences are SQVTM and ANQGSEA. V was shortened by 8 bases and J by 4 bases, with 9 bases between the two germline ends. This CDR3 has 11 residues. The CDR3 is CSLLAYNEQFF. The CDR3 bases are TGCAGCCTTTTGGCTTACAATGAGCAGTTCTTC.

This clonotype has at least ten counts. The V and J genes are TRBV20-1 and TRBJ2-5; D might be TRBD1 or TRBD2, each matching 5 bases. This CDR3 has 11 amino acids. V gave up 5 bases and J gave up 6 bases, with 10 bases separating them. CDR1 is DFQATT, CDR2 SNEGSKA, per germline (reference sequence). CDR3 DNA: TGCAGTGCTCCCTGGGGACAGACCCAGTACTTC. Its translation is CSAPWGQTQYF.

This clonotype was observed at least ten times. This sequence joins TRBV10-3 and TRBJ2-4, with D unclear. The CDR3 totals 12 residues. Trimming stripped 3 bases from V and 5 bases from J, with 5 bases between. CDR1 and CDR2 (germline): ENHRY, SYGVKD. The CDR3 here is CAISEGQNIQYF. The CDR3 nucleotides are TGTGCCATCAGTGAAGGCCAAAACATTCAGTACTTC.

The chain carries TRBV3-1 and TRBJ2-6; D is tentatively TRBD1 or TRBD2 (6 bases each). Trimming pared 4 bases from V and 1 base from J, leaving 17 bases between. The germline CDR1 and CDR2 sequences are LGHDT and YNNKEL (reference sequence). The CDR3 runs to 18 residues. The CDR3, as DNA: TGTGCCAGCAGCCCGTCGCAGGGGAGGAAATCTGGGGCCAACGTCCTGACTTTC. It specifies CASSPSQGRKSGANVLTF.

This clonotype was picked up many times. V gene TRBV5-6 combines with J gene TRBJ1-4, with D unresolved. This CDR3 is built from 14 residues. Between the trimmed V and J ends, which lost 4 bases and 2 bases, there was a span of 9 bases. Germline V gene data show CDR1 as SGHDT and CDR2 as YYEEEE. The CDR3 spells CASSRYGTNEKLFF. Written as DNA, the CDR3 is TGTGCCAGCAGCCGTTACGGGACTAATGAAAAACTGTTTTTT.

This clonotype has at least ten counts. This chain uses TRBV12-3 or TRBV12-4 with TRBJ1-2; 7 bases fit TRBD1. The V segment lost 6 bases and the J segment 7 bases; nucleotides outside the gene matches: 5. This CDR3 has 12 residues. In DNA form, the CDR3 reads TGTGCCAGCAGGAAGGGGGCCTCTGGCTACACCTTC. Translating it yields CASRKGASGYTF.

The sample holds many counts of this clonotype. This chain uses TRBV5-1 with TRBJ2-7; D is perhaps TRBD1 (6 bases). Per the germline V gene, CDR1 is SGHRS and CDR2 is YFSETQ. The CDR3 has 14 amino acids. Trimming shortened V by 0 bases and J by 0 bases, and 7 bases separated the two germline ends. DNA of the CDR3: TGCGCCAGCAGCTTGGGGGACAACTCCTACGAGCAGTACTTC. Amino acid sequence: CASSLGDNSYEQYF.

This clonotype was detected ten times or more. The gene calls are TRBV9 and TRBJ2-1, with TRBD2 matching over 7 bases. Germline assignment: CDR1 SGDLS and CDR2 YYNGEE. This CDR3 spans 15 amino acids. V lost 4 bases, J lost 4 bases, and 8 bases stayed unmatched. The CDR3 region is CASSPFPGGYNEQFF. CDR3 in DNA: TGTGCCAGCAGCCCTTTCCCGGGGGGATACAATGAGCAGTTCTTC. The full variable domain, with the rest looked up from reference TRBV9 and TRBJ2-1, is DSGVTQTPKHLITATGQRVTLRCSPRSGDLSVYWYQQSLDQGLQFLIQYYNGEERAKGNILERFSAQQFPDLHSELNLSSLELGDSALYFCASSPFPGGYNEQFFGPGTRLTVL.

This clonotype was detected ten times or more. The chain is built from TRBV6-1 and TRBJ1-5; TRBD1 matches at 10 bases. Per germline, CDR1 MNHNS and CDR2 SASEGT. The CDR3 contains 16 residues. The J segment lost 4 bases and the V segment lost 8 bases, leaving 11 bases of the junction unmatched. CDR3 amino acids: CASGAVTGGRNQPQHF. Written as DNA, the CDR3 is TGTGCCAGCGGAGCGGTGACAGGGGGCAGGAATCAGCCCCAGCATTTT.

At least ten counts were recorded for this clonotype. The V gene is TRBV5-5, the J gene TRBJ1-5, with D uncertain. The germline CDR1 and CDR2 sequences are SGHKS and YYEKEE (reference sequence). The CDR3 length is 15 residues. V shed 0 bases and J shed 3 bases, with 10 bases lying between them. This chain's CDR3 is CASSLAVAANQPQHF. CDR3 bases: TGTGCCAGCAGCTTGGCGGTGGCGGCCAATCAGCCCCAGCATTTT. The entire variable domain, with the rest obtained from reference TRBV5-5 and TRBJ1-5, is as follows: DAGVTQSPTHLIKTRGQQVTLRCSPISGHKSVSWYQQVLGQGPQFIFQYYEKEERGRGNFPDRFSARQFPNYSSELNVNALLLGDSALYLCASSLAVAANQPQHFGDGTRLSIL.

This clonotype appeared many times. The chain has TRBV7-2 and TRBJ2-3, with D possibly TRBD2 on 5 matching bases. The germline CDR1 and CDR2 sequences are SGHTA and FQGNSA. The CDR3 is 14 amino acids. Trimming removed 3 bases from V and 0 bases from J, with 7 bases in between. The DNA for the CDR3 is TGTGCCAGCAGCTTTTGGACTAGCACAGATACGCAGTATTTT. This codes for CASSFWTSTDTQYF.

This clonotype was counted ten times or more. The V call is TRBV3-1, the J call TRBJ2-7; perhaps TRBD2 as D (6 bases). In germline, CDR1 is LGHDT, CDR2 YNNKEL (reference sequence). Trimming left V 3 bases short and J 0 bases short, with 15 bases between. This CDR3 has 16 residues. CDR3 protein: CASSQGLPGSSYEQYF. The CDR3 DNA reads as TGTGCCAGCAGCCAGGGACTCCCGGGATCCTCCTACGAGCAGTACTTC.

This clonotype has ten or more counts. The chain uses TRBV30 and TRBJ1-5, with 9 positions matching TRBD1. V was clipped by 1 base and J by 6 bases; unmatched bases: 7. The CDR3 runs 15 residues. Per germline, CDR1 GTSNPN and CDR2 SVGIG (reference sequence). As DNA, the CDR3 is TGTGCCTGGAGTGACTGGGACAGGGCCGGTCAGCCCCAGCATTTT. Amino acids: CAWSDWDRAGQPQHF.

This clonotype showed up many times. The rearrangement joins TRBV4-3 to TRBJ2-3; a weak D match, TRBD2 (5 bases). The CDR3 consists of 15 residues. With 0 bases removed from V and 2 bases from J, the gap between germline ends came to 9 bases. Germline assignment: CDR1 LGHNA and CDR2 YSLEER. The CDR3 DNA reads as TGCGCCAGCAGCCAAGATTGGCTAGCCACAGATACGCAGTATTTT. Residues: CASSQDWLATDTQYF.

This clonotype was seen many times. The rearrangement uses TRBV29-1 and TRBJ2-2; 7 bases match TRBD2. The CDR3 sequence is 12 residues long. With V trimmed by 7 bases and J by 5 bases, 4 bases remained unmatched. In germline, CDR1 is SQVTM, CDR2 ANQGSEA. The DNA for the CDR3 is TGCAGCGCCATGCGGGAGACCGGGGAGCTGTTTTTT. Translating it yields CSAMRETGELFF.